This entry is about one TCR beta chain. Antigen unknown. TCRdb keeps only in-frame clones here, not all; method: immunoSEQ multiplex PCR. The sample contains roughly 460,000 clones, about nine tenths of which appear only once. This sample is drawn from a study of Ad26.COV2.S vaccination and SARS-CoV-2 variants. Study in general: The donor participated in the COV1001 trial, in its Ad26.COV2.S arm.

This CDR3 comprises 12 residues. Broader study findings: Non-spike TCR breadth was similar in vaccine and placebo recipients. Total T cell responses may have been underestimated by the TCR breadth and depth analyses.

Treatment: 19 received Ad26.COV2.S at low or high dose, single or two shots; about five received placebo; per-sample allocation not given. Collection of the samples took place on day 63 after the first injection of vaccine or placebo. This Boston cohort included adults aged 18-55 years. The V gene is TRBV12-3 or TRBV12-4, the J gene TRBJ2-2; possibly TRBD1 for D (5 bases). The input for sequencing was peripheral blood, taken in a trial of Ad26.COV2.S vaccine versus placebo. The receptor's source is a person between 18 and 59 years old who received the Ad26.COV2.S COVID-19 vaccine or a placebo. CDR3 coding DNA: TGTGCTAATATGGGGCTGACCGGGGAGCTGTTTTTT. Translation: CANMGLTGELFF.